The present T cell receptor (beta chain) was sequenced within a study of blood T cell repertoires in COVID-19. Study summary: Sites across the United States, Italy and Spain contributed samples from acute and convalescent COVID-19. In each case, the material was cDNA or gDNA derived from T cells, B-cell-depleted T cells, or PBMCs.

There are 14 residues in the CDR3. Trimming pared 5 bases from V and 4 bases from J, leaving 13 bases between. Germline assignment: CDR1 LNHDA and CDR2 SQIVND (reference sequence). As handled by the study authors: Cell counts per sample came from amplifying reference gene primers. Measured with immunoSEQ multiplex PCR; TCRdb has only the in-frame clones, and not every one. The V and J calls and clone size come from that table; D and trimming were worked out from the DNA. The sample comprises 85,000 to 95,000 clones, more than 75% of which are singletons, and roughly 6.8% rests with the top ten. The sequencing input was peripheral blood. The sequence was collected from a human donor with acute or convalescent COVID-19. The donor label of this sample is uncertain. The chain uses TRBV19 and TRBJ2-3; possibly TRBD2 for D (7 bases). The CDR3 nucleotides read TGTGCCAGTAGTGGCTTGGGGGGGCCAGATACGCAGTATTTT. It is translated as CASSGLGGPDTQYF.